This TCR beta chain was obtained from a study of Ad26.COV2.S vaccination and SARS-CoV-2 variants. The study's findings and limits: Vaccine recipients posted higher spike-specific TCR breadth than their placebo counterparts. Reports say spike-specific CD8+ and CD4+ T cell responses covered substantial breadth after vaccination.

CDR1 is MNHNY, CDR2 SVGAGI, per germline (reference sequence). Trimming removed 2 bases at V and 13 bases at J, with 9 bases between. The CDR3 is 11 residues long. TCRdb keeps only in-frame clones here, not all; method: immunoSEQ multiplex PCR. The data hold 320,000 or so clones, with about nine tenths observed a single time. Points on this clone: Antigen: not known.

Treatment described: some 20 received Ad26.COV2.S at low or high dose, single or two shots; a few received placebo; per-sample allocation not given. Samples were taken on day 63 after the first vaccine or placebo injection. Vaccination employed an Ad26 vector expressing the Wuhan-strain SARS-CoV-2 spike. The V and J genes are TRBV6-6 and TRBJ2-1; D gene unclear. This TCR was sampled from a person between 18 and 65 years old who received the Ad26.COV2.S COVID-19 vaccine or a placebo. This specimen was peripheral blood, taken in a trial of Ad26.COV2.S vaccine versus placebo. The CDR3 DNA reads as TGTGCCAGCAGTTACGAGCCGGCCCAGTTCTTC. This encodes CASSYEPAQFF.